This T cell receptor beta chain was sequenced in a study of cytomegalovirus exposure and HLA in healthy donors. Germline V gene sequence: CDR1 SGHRS, CDR2 YFSETQ. Trimming took 4 bases from V and 0 from J, leaving 10 bases between them. The CDR3 extends over 14 amino acids. This clone occurred once. Use of 60 Vbeta and 13 Jbeta primers characterized the PCR. Assay: immunoSEQ multiplex PCR; the TCRdb copy retains only in-frame clones and omits some. The table records 80,000 to 95,000 clones, 65% to 80% of them present only once. The sequence derives from a woman in her 50s in good health and CMV-seropositive. This chain links TRBV5-1 with TRBJ1-1; D is ambiguous. The sample consisted of PBMCs. The CDR3 protein is CASSPGWVNTEAFF. CDR3 coding DNA: TGCGCCAGCAGCCCCGGGTGGGTGAACACTGAAGCTTTCTTT.